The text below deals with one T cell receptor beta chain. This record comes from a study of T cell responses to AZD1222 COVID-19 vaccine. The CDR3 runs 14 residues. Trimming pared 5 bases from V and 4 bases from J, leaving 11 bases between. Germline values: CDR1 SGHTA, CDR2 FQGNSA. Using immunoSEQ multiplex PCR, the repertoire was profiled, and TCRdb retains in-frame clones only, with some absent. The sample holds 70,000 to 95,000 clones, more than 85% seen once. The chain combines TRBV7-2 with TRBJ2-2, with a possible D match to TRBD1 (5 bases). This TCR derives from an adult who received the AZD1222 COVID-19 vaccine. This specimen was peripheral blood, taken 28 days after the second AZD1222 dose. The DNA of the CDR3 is TGTGCCAGCAGCAGTTCAGGGTTCACCGGGGAGCTGTTTTTT. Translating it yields CASSSSGFTGELFF.